The 17 T cell receptor beta chains given below trace back to one sample, sequenced in a study of CXCR3-negative and CXCR3-positive naive CD8 T cells. Findings and caveats of the study: Naive cells that were CXCR3-positive had more hydrophobic TRB CDR3s (compared with CXCR3-negative naive cells).

The method, 5' RACE with UMI labels, was used to prepare the TRB cDNA libraries. TCRdb reprocessed the 5' RACE reads and stores each CDR3 protein as one record, lacking DNA. Its listing shows fewer than 140,000 distinct CDR3 sequences. Their target antigens are unknown. The source material was naive CXCR3+ CD8+ T cells from blood. The subset denotes: CD45RO-CCR7+CD27+CD95- naive CD8+ T cells expressing CXCR3 (TNR3+). These TCRs come from a human donor in good health. Some clones in this sample may be carry-over from other donors' samples.

The chain is built from TRBV11-2 and TRBJ2-3; TCRdb outputs TRBD2, but without DNA this stays unchecked. From germline, CDR1 is SGHAT and CDR2 FQNNGV. The CDR3 spans 16 residues. CDR3 residues: CASSLIGGGPSDTQYF. Full variable domain (outside the CDR3, taken from reference TRBV11-2 and TRBJ2-3): EAGVAQSPRYKIIEKRQSVAFWCNPISGHATLYWYQQILGQGPKLLIQFQNNGVVDDSQLPKDRFSAERLKGVDSTLKIQPAKLEDSAVYLCASSLIGGGPSDTQYFGPGTRLTVL.

CDR3: CAWSVPERLYGYTF. The chain is built from TRBV30 and TRBJ1-2. Germline lookup yields CDR1 GTSNPN and CDR2 SVGIG (reference sequence). The CDR3 runs to 14 residues.

V gene TRBV6-5 combines with J gene TRBJ2-1. Germline V gives CDR1 MNHEY, CDR2 SVGAGI. The CDR3 extends over 12 amino acids. The CDR3 loop is CASSYSDNEQFF.

V gene TRBV7-2 combines with J gene TRBJ2-7. There are 15 residues in the CDR3. Germline values: CDR1 SGHTA, CDR2 FQGNSA. The CDR3 loop is CASSLNVQHSYEQYF.

This chain uses TRBV3-2 with TRBJ1-5. TRBV3-2 is given as a pseudogene. The CDR3 covers 15 residues. CDR3 in amino acids: CASSQRLGWNQPQHF.

The V gene is TRBV29-1, the J gene TRBJ2-1. The CDR3 runs 11 residues. Germline V gene data show CDR1 as SQVTM and CDR2 as ANQGSEA. The CDR3 region is CSVESGWEQFF.

This chain uses TRBV7-9 with TRBJ2-1; lacking DNA, the TRBD2 call made by TCRdb goes unchecked. Germline V gene sequence: CDR1 SEHNR, CDR2 FQNEAQ (reference sequence). The CDR3 is 16 residues long. The CDR3 spells CASSTRQALPYNEQFF.

The rearrangement joins TRBV6-2 or TRBV6-3 to TRBJ2-7. This CDR3 has 13 amino acids. Per the germline V gene, CDR1 is MNHEY and CDR2 is SVGEGT. The CDR3 loop is CASNHDDPYEQYF.

The rearrangement links TRBV20-1 to TRBJ2-5. CDR1 and CDR2 from the germline V gene are DFQATT and SNEGSKA (reference sequence). The CDR3 is made up of 13 amino acids. The CDR3 loop is CSAREGYEETQYF.

J is TRBJ2-7 and V is TRBV12-5; the D call from TCRdb, TRBD2, cannot be confirmed without DNA. CDR3 length: 12 amino acids. Germline V CDR1 and CDR2: LGHNT, FRNRAP. CDR3 region: CASGSLPYEQYF.

The chain links TRBV20-1 to TRBJ2-7; TCRdb outputs TRBD1, but without DNA this stays unchecked. The CDR3 runs to 11 residues. Germline lookup yields CDR1 DFQATT and CDR2 SNEGSKA (reference sequence). CDR3 protein: CSARTGDEQYF.

The J gene is TRBJ2-7, the V gene TRBV14. Germline assignment: CDR1 SGHDN and CDR2 FVKESK. The CDR3 length is 13 residues. CDR3: CASSLDYFYEQYF.

CDR3 protein: CASGSGGPDPDTQYF. The chain is built from TRBV6-2 or TRBV6-3 and TRBJ2-3; the TRBD2 assignment by TCRdb is unverifiable without DNA. The germline CDR1 and CDR2 sequences are MNHEY and SVGEGT. This CDR3 region has 15 residues.

The chain joins TRBV7-9 to TRBJ1-5. The CDR3 is 14 residues long. The germline CDR1 and CDR2 sequences are SEHNR and FQNEAQ (reference sequence). CDR3 residues: CASSLAQMDQPQHF.

The genes are TRBV6-5 and TRBJ2-3; TCRdb's D gene call, TRBD2, goes unchecked for lack of DNA. The germline V gene has CDR1 MNHEY and CDR2 SVGAGI. CDR3 length equals 11 residues. The CDR3 spells CASTAGDTQYF.

The chain is built from TRBV29-1 and TRBJ1-1; TCRdb designates TRBD1, a call that cannot be tested without DNA. The germline gives CDR1 SQVTM, CDR2 ANQGSEA. The CDR3 consists of 12 residues. CDR3 region: CSVAQGHTEAFF. Looking up the rest from reference TRBV29-1 and TRBJ1-1 gives the full variable domain: SAVISQKPSRDICQRGTSLTIQCQVDSQVTMMFWYRQQPGQSLTLIATANQGSEATYESGFVIDKFPISRPNLTFSTLTVSNMSPEDSSIYLCSVAQGHTEAFFGQGTRLTVV.

The chain is built from TRBV20-1 and TRBJ1-3; TCRdb's D call, TRBD1, is unchecked because there is no DNA. There are 15 residues in the CDR3. CDR1 is DFQATT and CDR2 is SNEGSKA in the germline V gene (reference sequence). The CDR3 reads CSARLTGKSGNTIYF.